The 5 T cell receptor beta chains reported below all come from one sample, sequenced in a study of neurological immune-mediated disorders. One entry per CDR3 protein results from TCRdb running MiXCR on the 5' RACE reads. The sample yields about 71,000 distinct CDR3 sequences, approximately 13% seen once. Noted time point: longitudinal time-point 1 (baseline). The sample taken for sequencing was PBMCs. The receptors were gathered from a female donor with HTLV-1-associated myelopathy (HAM/TSP).

About this clonotype: Compared with germline, one end of the junction differs, possibly owing to a read error. The chain combines TRBV5-1 with TRBJ1-6; possible D gene TRBD1, 5 bases. The CDR3 consists of 14 residues. Germline assignment: CDR1 SGHRS and CDR2 YFSETQ. CDR3 in DNA: TGCGCCAGCGGATTGGGCTCAGGGCCTTCACCCTTCCACTTT. Amino acid sequence: CASGLGSGPSPFHF.

This clonotype was recorded many times. The J gene is TRBJ1-6, the V gene TRBV4-1, with no clear D. V was shortened by 4 bases and J by 10 bases, with 26 bases between the two germline ends. The length of the CDR3 is 18 residues. Germline V gene data show CDR1 as MGHRA and CDR2 as YSYEKL. CDR3 in DNA: TGCGCCAGCAGCCTCCGACCCGACGGACTCTCCGCGAGATCACCCCTCCACTTT. The encoded protein is CASSLRPDGLSARSPLHF.

This clonotype was observed at least ten times. This chain links TRBV4-1 with TRBJ2-4, with 7 bases lining up with TRBD1. Germline-derived CDR1 and CDR2 are MGHRA and YSYEKL. The CDR3 extends over 14 amino acids. Trimming removed 1 base from V and 7 bases from J; junction bases left unmatched: 4. The CDR3 nucleotides are TGCGCCAGCAGCCAAGGCAGGGGGTTGAACATTCAGTACTTC. It yields the protein CASSQGRGLNIQYF.

This clonotype appeared many times. This chain links TRBV9 with TRBJ2-3, with TRBD2 matching over 13 bases. V dropped 3 bases and J dropped 8; count of bases not matched to a gene: 9. Per germline, CDR1 SGDLS and CDR2 YYNGEE. The length of the CDR3 is 16 residues. Here the CDR3 DNA reads TGTGCCAGCAGCGGGACTAGCGGGGGTTGGGGGGGTACGCAGTATTTT. This translates into CASSGTSGGWGGTQYF.

V gene TRBV28 combines with J gene TRBJ2-2, with 9 bases fitting TRBD1. Germline V lookup: CDR1 MDHEN, CDR2 SYDVKM. V shed 7 bases, J shed 6 bases, and the junction held 12 bases outside the gene matches. This CDR3 has 16 amino acids. CDR3 nucleotide sequence: TGTGCCAGCACCCCCTGGGGACAGGGAACACCCGGGGAGCTGTTTTTT. Residues: CASTPWGQGTPGELFF.